The source of this T cell receptor beta chain is a study of graft-versus-host responses after intestinal transplantation. As for the study in general: The whole recipient group had anti-thymocyte globulin induction followed by tacrolimus and steroids for around 3 years.

Germline loops: CDR1 LNHDA, CDR2 SQIVND (reference sequence). This CDR3 is 16 amino acids long. V was clipped by 4 bases and J by 0 bases, with 15 bases between them. Turning to this clone: What it binds is not known.

Libraries were prepared by immunoSEQ multiplex PCR; TCRdb keeps only in-frame clonotypes and omits some of them. The data show roughly 120,000 clones, with 90% seen just once and over 0.15% held by the top ten. General study results and limits: GvH clone levels peaked in circulation, and this peak was associated with early post-transplant HvG declines.

The genes are TRBV19 and TRBJ1-1; possible D gene TRBD1, 6 bases. The TCR was taken from a human donor who received an intestinal transplant. Sequencing used unstimulated CD4+ T cells sorted from spleen or lymph node cells, obtained before intestinal transplant. The CDR3 reads CASSTQGLHVNTEAFF. The CDR3 DNA sequence: TGTGCCAGTAGTACCCAGGGGTTGCACGTGAACACTGAAGCTTTCTTT.